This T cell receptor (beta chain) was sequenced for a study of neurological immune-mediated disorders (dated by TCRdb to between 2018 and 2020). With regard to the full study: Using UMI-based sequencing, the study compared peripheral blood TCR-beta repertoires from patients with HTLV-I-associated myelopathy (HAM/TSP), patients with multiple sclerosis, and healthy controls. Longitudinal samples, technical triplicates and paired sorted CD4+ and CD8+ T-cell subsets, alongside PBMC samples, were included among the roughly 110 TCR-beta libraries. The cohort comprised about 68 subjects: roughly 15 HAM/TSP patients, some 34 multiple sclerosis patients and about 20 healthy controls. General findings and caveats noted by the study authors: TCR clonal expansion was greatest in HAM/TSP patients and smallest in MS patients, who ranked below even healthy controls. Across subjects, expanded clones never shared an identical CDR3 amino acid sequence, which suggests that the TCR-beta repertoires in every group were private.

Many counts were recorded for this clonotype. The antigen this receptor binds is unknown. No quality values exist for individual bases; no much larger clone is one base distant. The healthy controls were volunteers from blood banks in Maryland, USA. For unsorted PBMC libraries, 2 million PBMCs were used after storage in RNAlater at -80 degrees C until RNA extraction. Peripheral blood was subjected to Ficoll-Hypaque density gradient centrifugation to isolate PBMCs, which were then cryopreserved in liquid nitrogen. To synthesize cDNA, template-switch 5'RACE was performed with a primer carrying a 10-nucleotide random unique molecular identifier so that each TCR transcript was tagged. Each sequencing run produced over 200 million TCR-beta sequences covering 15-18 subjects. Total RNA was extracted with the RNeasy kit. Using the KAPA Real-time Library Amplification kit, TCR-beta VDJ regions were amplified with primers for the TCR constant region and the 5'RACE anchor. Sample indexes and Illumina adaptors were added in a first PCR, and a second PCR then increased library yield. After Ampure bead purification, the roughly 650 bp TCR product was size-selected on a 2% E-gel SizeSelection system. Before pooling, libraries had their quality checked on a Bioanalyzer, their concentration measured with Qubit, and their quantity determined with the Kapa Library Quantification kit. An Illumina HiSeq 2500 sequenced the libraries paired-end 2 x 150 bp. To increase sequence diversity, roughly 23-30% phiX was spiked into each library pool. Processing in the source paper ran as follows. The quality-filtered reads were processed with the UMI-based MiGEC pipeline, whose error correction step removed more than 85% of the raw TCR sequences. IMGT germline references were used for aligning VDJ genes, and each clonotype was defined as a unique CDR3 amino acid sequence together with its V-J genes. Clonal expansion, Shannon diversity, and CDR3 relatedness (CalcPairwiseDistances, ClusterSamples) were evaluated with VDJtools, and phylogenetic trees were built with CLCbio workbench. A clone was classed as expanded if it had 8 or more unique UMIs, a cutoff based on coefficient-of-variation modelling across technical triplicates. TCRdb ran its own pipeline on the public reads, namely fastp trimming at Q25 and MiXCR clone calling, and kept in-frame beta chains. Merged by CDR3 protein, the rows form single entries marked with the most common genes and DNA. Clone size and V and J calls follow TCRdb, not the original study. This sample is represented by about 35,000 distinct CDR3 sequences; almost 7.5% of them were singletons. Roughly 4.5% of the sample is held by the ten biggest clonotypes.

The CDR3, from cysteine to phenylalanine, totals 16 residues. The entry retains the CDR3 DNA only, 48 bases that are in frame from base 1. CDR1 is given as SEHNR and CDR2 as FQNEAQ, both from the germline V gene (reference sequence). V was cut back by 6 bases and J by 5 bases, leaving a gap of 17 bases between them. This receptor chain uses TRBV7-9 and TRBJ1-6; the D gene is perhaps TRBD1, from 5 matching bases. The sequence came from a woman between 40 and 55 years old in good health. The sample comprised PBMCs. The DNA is TGTGCCAGCAGTCCCAGGGCCGATGGGAATAATTCACCCCTCCACTTT. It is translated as CASSPRADGNNSPLHF.